These 10 T cell receptor beta chains share one sample of origin, sequenced in a study of blood T cell repertoires in COVID-19. The data were produced by immunoSEQ multiplex PCR, yet TCRdb's version contains in-frame clones alone and is incomplete. The sample has about 78,000 clones, around nine tenths seen once. The material sequenced was peripheral blood. These receptors originate from a woman between 55 and 75 years old with acute or convalescent COVID-19.

The gene calls are TRBV5-5 and TRBJ1-2; the match to TRBD1 covers 9 bases. CDR3 size: 13 residues. CDR1 is SGHKS and CDR2 is YYEKEE in the germline V gene (reference sequence). Trimming removed 2 bases from V and 13 bases from J; junction bases left unmatched: 9. CDR3 sequence (DNA): TGTGCCAGCAGCTTTTTGGGACAGGGCGGATGCACCTTC. It is translated as CASSFLGQGGCTF.

V usage is TRBV6-5 and J usage is TRBJ1-2, with 7 bases that match TRBD1. V was clipped by 6 bases and J by 5 bases; unmatched bases: 6. Germline loops: CDR1 MNHEY, CDR2 SVGAGI. The CDR3 length is 13 residues. Here the CDR3 reads CASREGARYGYTF. The DNA of the CDR3 is TGTGCCAGCAGAGAGGGGGCAAGATATGGCTACACCTTC.

The V and J genes are TRBV30 and TRBJ1-2; no clear D gene. CDR1 and CDR2 from the germline V gene are GTSNPN and SVGIG (reference sequence). The CDR3 extends over 14 amino acids. V lost 0 bases and J lost 6, with 14 bases in between. The CDR3 DNA follows: TGTGCCTGGAGTGTACTGCAGTCTCGGGATGGCTACACCTTC. Amino acid sequence: CAWSVLQSRDGYTF.

The J gene is TRBJ1-1, the V gene TRBV7-9; no definite D call. Trimming cost V 3 bases and J 1 base, with 18 bases left between them. Germline V gene lookup returns CDR1 SEHNR and CDR2 FQNEAQ (reference sequence). The CDR3 runs 17 residues. The CDR3 DNA reads as TGTGCCAGCAGCTTCGGATCTTGGGGAGGAACGAACACTGAAGCTTTCTTT. Protein: CASSFGSWGGTNTEAFF. The complete variable domain, with remaining parts taken from reference TRBV7-9 and TRBJ1-1, reads DTGVSQNPRHKITKRGQNVTFRCDPISEHNRLYWYRQTLGQGPEFLTYFQNEAQLEKSRLLSDRFSAERPKGSFSTLEIQRTEQGDSAMYLCASSFGSWGGTNTEAFFGQGTRLTVV.

The rearrangement links TRBV4-3 to TRBJ2-7; 11 bases map to TRBD2. The length of the CDR3 is 16 residues. Germline values: CDR1 LGHNA, CDR2 YSLEER. J lost 2 bases, V lost 5 bases, and 8 bases had no gene match. CDR3 residues: CASSKTGTSGAYEQYF. Written as DNA, the CDR3 is TGCGCCAGCAGCAAAACTGGGACTAGCGGAGCCTACGAGCAGTACTTC.

The chain carries TRBV4-2 and TRBJ1-4; D perhaps matches TRBD1 (6 bases). Germline-derived CDR1 and CDR2 are LGHNA and YNFKEQ. Trimming removed 4 bases from V and 5 bases from J, with 17 bases in between. The CDR3 contains 16 residues. DNA of the CDR3: TGTGCCAGCAGCCTCAACAGGGCGAAGGGAAATGAAAAACTGTTTTTT. As protein: CASSLNRAKGNEKLFF.

The sample holds a few counts of this clone. The chain is built from TRBV7-2 and TRBJ1-2; D perhaps matches TRBD1 (5 bases). Trimming removed 8 bases from V and 4 bases from J, with 23 bases in between. The CDR3 is 16 amino acids. CDR1 is SGHTA, CDR2 FQGNSA, per germline. CDR3 DNA sequence: TGTGCCAGCCGACTAGCCGGGGCCCTGAGCCCCTATGGCTACACCTTC. Protein: CASRLAGALSPYGYTF.

CDR3 nucleotide sequence: TGCGCCAGCAGCGCTGCAGGGCCCACTGAAGCTTTCTTT. It encodes CASSAAGPTEAFF. The chain is built from TRBV5-1 and TRBJ1-1; a weak D match, TRBD1 (5 bases). V lost 4 bases and J 4 bases, leaving 11 bases between the germline ends. Germline V lookup: CDR1 SGHRS, CDR2 YFSETQ. The CDR3 has 13 residues.

This sequence joins TRBV28 and TRBJ2-1; maybe TRBD1 (6 bases). Germline loops: CDR1 MDHEN, CDR2 SYDVKM. This CDR3 comprises 16 residues. Trimming pared 4 bases from V and 3 bases from J, leaving 16 bases between. The DNA for the CDR3 is TGTGCCAGCAGTTCCGCGATAGGGGGAAGCTACAATGAGCAGTTCTTC. Protein sequence: CASSSAIGGSYNEQFF.

DNA of the CDR3: TGTGCCAGCAGCTCCGAAGCCCCGCGGGGGGGCCTGGAGACCCAGTACTTC. It is translated as CASSSEAPRGGLETQYF. The gene calls are TRBV7-2 and TRBJ2-5; 9 nucleotides line up with TRBD2. Germline loops: CDR1 SGHTA, CDR2 FQGNSA. The CDR3 length is 17 residues. With V trimmed by 4 bases and J by 5 bases, 14 bases remained unmatched.